These 2 T cell receptor beta chains share one sample of origin, sequenced in a study of T cell responses to AZD1222 COVID-19 vaccine. TCRdb's table, derived via immunoSEQ multiplex PCR, lists solely in-frame clones and lacks some. The sample contains about 97,000 clones, 80% to 90% of which appear only once. The sample consisted of peripheral blood, taken on day 0 of AZD1222 vaccination. The receptors were sampled from an adult in good health.

The rearrangement uses TRBV2 and TRBJ1-3; weak D call: TRBD1 (6 bases). The CDR3 length is 13 residues. The V and J ends lost 8 bases and 4 bases respectively, with 12 bases between them. Germline lookup yields CDR1 SNHLY and CDR2 FYNNEI. The chain's CDR3 is CASGQSFGNTIYF. CDR3 coding DNA: TGTGCCAGCGGACAGTCATTCGGAAACACCATATATTTT.

This clone appeared once. The V and J genes are TRBV30 and TRBJ1-5; D is possibly TRBD1 (6 bases). CDR1 is GTSNPN and CDR2 is SVGIG in the germline V gene (reference sequence). The CDR3 extends over 13 amino acids. V lost 7 bases and J lost 5, with 15 bases in between. CDR3 protein: CAYSREGDQPQHF. The DNA for the CDR3 is TGTGCCTACAGCAGGGAGGGGGATCAGCCCCAGCATTTT.